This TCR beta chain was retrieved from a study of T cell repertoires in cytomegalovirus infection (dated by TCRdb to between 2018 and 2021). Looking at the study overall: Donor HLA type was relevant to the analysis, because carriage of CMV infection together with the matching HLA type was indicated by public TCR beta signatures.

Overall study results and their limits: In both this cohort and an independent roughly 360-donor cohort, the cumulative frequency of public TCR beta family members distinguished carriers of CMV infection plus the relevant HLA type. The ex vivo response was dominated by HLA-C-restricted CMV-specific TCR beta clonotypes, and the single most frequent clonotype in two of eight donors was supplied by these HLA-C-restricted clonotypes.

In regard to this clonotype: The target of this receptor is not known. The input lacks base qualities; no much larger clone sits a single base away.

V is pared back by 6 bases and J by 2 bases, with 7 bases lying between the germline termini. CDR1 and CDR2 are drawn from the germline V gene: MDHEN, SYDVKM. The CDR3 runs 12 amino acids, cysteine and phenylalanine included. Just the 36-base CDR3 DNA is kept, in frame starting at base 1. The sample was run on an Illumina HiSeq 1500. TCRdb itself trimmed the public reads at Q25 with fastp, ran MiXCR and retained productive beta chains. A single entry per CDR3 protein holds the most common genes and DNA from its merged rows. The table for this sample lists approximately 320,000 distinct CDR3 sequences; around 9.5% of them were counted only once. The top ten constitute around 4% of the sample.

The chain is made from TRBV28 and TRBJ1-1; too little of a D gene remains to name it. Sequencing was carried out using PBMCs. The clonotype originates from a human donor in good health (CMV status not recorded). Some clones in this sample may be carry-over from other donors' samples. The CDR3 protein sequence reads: CASSLINTEAFF. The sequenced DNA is TGTGCCAGCAGCTTGATAAACACTGAAGCTTTCTTT.